Ten or more counts support the clone carrying this T cell receptor (beta chain). Its specificity is unknown. V lost 10 bases, J lost 3 bases, and 23 bases lay in between. The CDR3 runs to 16 residues. Looked up from germline, CDR1 is WSHSY and CDR2 is SAAADI. This sample is drawn from a study of identical twins. TCRdb independently ran MiXCR on the 5' RACE reads; one entry per CDR3 protein. The repertoire holds roughly 1,500,000 distinct CDR3 sequences, with roughly a third as singletons. The study's findings and limits: Insertions were fewer in abundant cord blood beta clonotypes, whereas memory repertoires showed none of this pattern. A cross-sectional statistical analysis, not follow-up of the same donors, supported the conclusions. It was possible that invariant MAIT and iNKT cells partly confounded the zero-insertion analyses.

Everyone who gave samples was a healthy Caucasian. The chain carries TRBV10-2 and TRBJ2-3; D perhaps matches TRBD1 (7 bases). Sequenced sample: cord blood. The sequence derives from a newborn girl in good health. CDR3 sequence reads: CAINPQGRLRTDTQYF. In DNA form, the CDR3 reads TGCGCCATCAACCCACAGGGGAGGTTGAGGACAGATACGCAGTATTTT.